The 8 T cell receptor beta chains below come from one sample, sequenced in a study of shared clonotypes between healthy human individuals. Clones were sequenced by immunoSEQ multiplex PCR, and TCRdb holds only the in-frame ones, with some missing. The data contain some 2.1 million clones, 85% to 95% of them singletons. The naive CD8 subset, CD45RO-negative cells positively selected for CCR7, excluded terminally differentiated effector memory CD45RA+ cells. Sequences were obtained from naive CD8+ T cells from PBMCs. These receptors all come from a man aged 18 to 29 in good health. Some clones in this sample may be carry-over from other donors' samples.

J is TRBJ2-2 and V is TRBV10-3; possibly TRBD1 for D (5 bases). Trimming removed 3 bases at V and 2 bases at J, with 13 bases between. The CDR3 has 16 residues. CDR1 is ENHRY, CDR2 SYGVKD, per germline. The CDR3 nucleotides read TGTGCCATCAGTGATCGGTCAGGGTCCAACACCGGGGAGCTGTTTTTT. It codes for CAISDRSGSNTGELFF.

This chain links TRBV10-1 with TRBJ2-7; tentatively, D is TRBD1 (5 bases). The V end lost 2 bases, the J end lost 2 bases, and 10 bases lay between the germline ends. The CDR3 runs 14 residues. From germline, CDR1 is WNHNN and CDR2 SYGVQD (reference sequence). CDR3 nucleotides: TGCGCCAGCAGTGAGAGGGGTAGCCCCTACGAGCAGTACTTC. Amino acid sequence: CASSERGSPYEQYF.

This clone was counted between two and nine times. The rearrangement links TRBV7-6 to TRBJ1-1; D might be TRBD1 (5 bases). Germline CDR1 SGHVS, CDR2 FNYEAQ. The germline V and J ends were trimmed by 3 bases and 5 bases, with 13 bases remaining between them. This CDR3 is built from 14 residues. The CDR3 bases are TGTGCCAGCAGCTTCGGGGACTGGAGGACTGAAGCTTTCTTT. Residues: CASSFGDWRTEAFF.

The rearrangement uses TRBV4-2 and TRBJ1-3; D is ambiguous. V lost 0 bases, J lost 4 bases, and 10 bases lay in between. The CDR3 has 15 residues. Germline CDR1 and CDR2: LGHNA and YNFKEQ. The CDR3 here is CASSQEHSLGNTIYF. CDR3 bases: TGTGCCAGCAGCCAAGAGCACAGCCTGGGAAACACCATATATTTT.

The count of this clone is one. V and J are TRBV5-8 and TRBJ2-5; tentative D call: TRBD2 (6 bases). Germline CDR1 is SGHTS and CDR2 is YDEGEE. The CDR3 is 15 residues long. V lost 4 bases and J lost 2, with 15 bases in between. The CDR3 DNA sequence: TGTGCCAGCAGCCCGGAGGGACTCCTACAAGAGACCCAGTACTTC. The encoded protein is CASSPEGLLQETQYF.

This clone occurred once. This chain joins TRBV29-1 and TRBJ2-7; D might be TRBD1 (6 bases). The CDR3 consists of 14 residues. Germline lookup yields CDR1 SQVTM and CDR2 ANQGSEA. The germline V and J ends were trimmed by 0 bases and 2 bases, with 11 bases remaining between them. The CDR3 is CSVEEQGLTYEQYF. The CDR3, as DNA: TGCAGCGTTGAAGAGCAGGGGCTGACCTACGAGCAGTACTTC.

This clone was found once. The gene calls are TRBV27 and TRBJ2-3; the D gene is possibly TRBD1 (5 bases). Germline CDR1 reads MNHEY; CDR2 reads SMNVEV (reference sequence). The CDR3 has 15 residues. Trimming left V 5 bases short and J 5 bases short, with 17 bases between. The CDR3 bases are TGTGCCAGCAGTATCATACAGGCCCCTCAAGATACGCAGTATTTT. Translating gives CASSIIQAPQDTQYF.

The chain's CDR3 is CASSQLGTSGTNEQFF. The CDR3 DNA reads as TGTGCCAGCAGTCAGCTGGGGACTAGCGGGACCAATGAGCAGTTCTTC. This rearrangement joins TRBV27 to TRBJ2-1; 13 bases align to TRBD2. Trimming removed 5 bases from V and 6 bases from J; junction bases left unmatched: 7. CDR1 and CDR2 from the germline V gene are MNHEY and SMNVEV (reference sequence). This CDR3 spans 16 amino acids.